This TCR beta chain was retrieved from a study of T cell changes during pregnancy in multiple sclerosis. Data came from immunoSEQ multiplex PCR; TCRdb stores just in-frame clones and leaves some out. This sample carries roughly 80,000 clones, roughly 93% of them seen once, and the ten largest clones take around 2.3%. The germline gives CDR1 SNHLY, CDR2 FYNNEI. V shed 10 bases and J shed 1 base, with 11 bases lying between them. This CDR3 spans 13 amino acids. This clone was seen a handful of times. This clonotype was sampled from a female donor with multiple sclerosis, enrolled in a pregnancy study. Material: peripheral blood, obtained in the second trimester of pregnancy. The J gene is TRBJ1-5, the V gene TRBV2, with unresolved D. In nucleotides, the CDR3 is TGTGCCACTTGGGGAGGGAGCAATCAGCCCCAGCATTTT. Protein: CATWGGSNQPQHF.